This T cell receptor (beta chain) appears in the sequencing data of a study of T cells in Graves' hyperthyroidism and ophthalmopathy. Study overall: Peripheral blood collection took place at initial diagnosis, before any treatment.

Using RNA transcripts as the source, TCR beta CDR3 regions were amplified. The primer set for the first-round RT-PCR of the TCR CDR3 was HTBI. TCRdb fed the multiplex PCR reads into MiXCR, producing one record per CDR3 protein. The table has about 610,000 distinct CDR3 sequences, roughly 15% seen once. This CDR3 region has 15 residues. Trimming took 4 bases from V and 11 from J, leaving 23 bases between them. Per the germline V gene, CDR1 is SGHAT and CDR2 is FQDESV (reference sequence). This clonotype is medium-sized in the sample. The chain links TRBV11-1 to TRBJ1-1, with D possibly matching TRBD1 (6 bases). Sequencing was performed on blood. This TCR derives from a woman in her forties with Graves' ophthalmopathy. This chain's CDR3 is CASSSRRGGGFGAFF. The CDR3 DNA sequence: TGTGCCAGCAGCTCTAGACGCGGAGGGGGTTTTGGCGCTTTCTTT.